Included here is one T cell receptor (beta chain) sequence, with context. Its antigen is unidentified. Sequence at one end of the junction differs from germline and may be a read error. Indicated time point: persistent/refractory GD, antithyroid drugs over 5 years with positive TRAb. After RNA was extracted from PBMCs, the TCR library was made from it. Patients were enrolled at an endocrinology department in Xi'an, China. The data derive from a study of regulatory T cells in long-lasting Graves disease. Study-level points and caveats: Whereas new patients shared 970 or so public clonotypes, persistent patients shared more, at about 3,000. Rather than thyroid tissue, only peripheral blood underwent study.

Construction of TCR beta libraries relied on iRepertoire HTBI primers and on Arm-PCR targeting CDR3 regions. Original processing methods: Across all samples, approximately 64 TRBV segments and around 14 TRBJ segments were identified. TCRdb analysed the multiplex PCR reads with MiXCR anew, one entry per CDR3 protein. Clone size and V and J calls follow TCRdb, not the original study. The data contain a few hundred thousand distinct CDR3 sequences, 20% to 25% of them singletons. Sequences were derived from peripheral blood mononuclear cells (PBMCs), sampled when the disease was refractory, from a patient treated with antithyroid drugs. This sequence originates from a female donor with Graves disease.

Written as DNA, the CDR3 is TGTGCCAGCAGACCCGGGGCGGGGCTATCCTACGAGCAGAACTTC. Translated, it gives CASRPGAGLSYEQNF. The V call is TRBV6-1, the J call TRBJ2-7, with D perhaps TRBD2 (6 bases). The CDR3 spans 15 residues. Germline V gives CDR1 MNHNS, CDR2 SASEGT.